Below, one T cell receptor beta chain is given with its context. No antigen is known for it. Base quality data are lacking; no much larger clone is found one base away. To demonstrate the VDJtools post-analysis software, TCR beta repertoires were profiled from the peripheral blood of 10 to 15 young patients with multiple sclerosis. The patients with multiple sclerosis were children and adolescents between about 6 and 17 years of age. This sample is drawn from a study of post-analysis software for immune sequencing data (dated by TCRdb to about 2015). Background on the whole study: The recorded disease courses included relapsing-remitting, secondary progressive and progressive-relapsing multiple sclerosis, and some patients had no subtype annotation. Patient repertoires were compared against about twelve previously published healthy control repertoires from donors aged roughly 6 to 28 years. A subset of samples was prepared in parallel using single-end sample barcoding, then pooled and co-amplified after Illumina adapter ligation.

Libraries were prepared through PCR. The instrument given in TCRdb is Illumina HiSeq 2500. Unique molecular identifiers were incorporated into TCR beta cDNA libraries to reduce PCR and sequencing biases. Every 1 to 10 million input T cells yielded 500,000 or so cDNA molecules, meaning each molecule approximated one T cell. The patient libraries were prepared and sequenced using the same protocol as the earlier healthy control dataset. Within a given batch, samples were prepared together, multiplexed and sequenced on the same HiSeq lane. The original pipeline was this. Raw barcoded reads were processed with MIGEC, discarding single-read molecular identifier groups before consensus assembly and CDR3 extraction. VDJtools was used for post-analysis of the clonotype tables, and diversity was normalized by down-sampling every dataset to the size of the smallest sample. To correct batch-related cross-sample contamination, repertoire overlap clustering matched CDR3 amino acid sequences but not nucleotide sequences. TCRdb trimmed public reads at Q25 via fastp, called clones via MiXCR and kept in-frame beta chains. When rows share a CDR3 protein, they turn into one entry using the most common DNA and genes. It is TCRdb's table, rather than the study itself, that gives the V and J calls and clone size. The table for this sample lists fewer than 700,000 distinct CDR3 sequences; 44% of them were counted only once. The top ten clones comprise roughly 1.8% of the sample.

Trimming costs V 4 bases and J 0 bases, and their ends lie 15 bases apart. The CDR3 measures 16 amino acids from cysteine to phenylalanine. The kept DNA is CDR3 alone, 48 bases in frame from the first base. CDR1 and CDR2 were assigned from the germline V gene as MNHNS and SASEGT. Overall study outcomes, separate from this receptor: Multiple sclerosis patients had significantly lower normalized Chao1 diversity than controls, a result that suggests substantial peripheral T-cell clonal expansion. Patients showed significantly higher frequencies than controls for five TRBV segments, among them TRBV5-6, TRBV5-1 and TRBV20-1. The control group was slightly older than the multiple sclerosis patient group. Strong co-clustering of samples prepared in the same batch was shown by direct clustering with F measure, prompting a batch-effect correction.

This receptor was identified in a girl between 10 and 17 years old with multiple sclerosis. Here the chain combines TRBV6-1 and TRBJ1-1; TRBD1 could be the D gene, as 6 bases match. Sequencing was carried out using blood. The CDR3 region: CASSAPEDSLNTEAFF. Here is the DNA: TGTGCCAGCAGTGCCCCTGAGGACAGCTTGAACACTGAAGCTTTCTTT.